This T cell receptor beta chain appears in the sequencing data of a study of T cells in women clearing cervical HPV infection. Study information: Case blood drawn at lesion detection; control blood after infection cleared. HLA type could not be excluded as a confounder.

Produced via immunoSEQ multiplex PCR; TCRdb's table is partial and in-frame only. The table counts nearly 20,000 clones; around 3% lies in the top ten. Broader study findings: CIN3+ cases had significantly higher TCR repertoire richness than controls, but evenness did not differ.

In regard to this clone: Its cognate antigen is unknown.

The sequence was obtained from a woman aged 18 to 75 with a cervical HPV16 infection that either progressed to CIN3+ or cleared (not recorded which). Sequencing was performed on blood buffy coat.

The CDR3 loop is CSAHPSLGRGTNEKLFF. The covered CDR3 bases are TGCAGTGCTCACCCATCTTTGGGGAGGGGAACTAATGAAAAA. The V and J genes are TRBV20-1 and TRBJ1-4; D possibly corresponds to TRBD1 (5 bases). The read terminates 3 residues before the CDR3 end, so the remaining end is supplied by the germline J gene. CDR1 is DFQATT and CDR2 is SNEGSKA in the germline V gene (reference sequence). Trimming shortened V by 5 bases and J by 1 base, and 20 bases separated the two germline ends. There are 17 residues in the CDR3.